The 7 T cell receptor beta chains below come from one sample, sequenced in a study of cytomegalovirus exposure and HLA in healthy donors. PCR involved 60 Vbeta and 13 Jbeta primers. Libraries were prepared by immunoSEQ multiplex PCR; TCRdb keeps only in-frame clonotypes and omits some of them. Seen here are under 150,000 clones, roughly 79% observed once, and the top ten hold approximately 1.7%. Sequencing was done on a sample of PBMCs. These receptors originate from a woman between 35 and 50 years old in good health and CMV-seronegative.

This clone came up a few times. The chain has TRBV19 and TRBJ2-7; 7 nucleotides align to TRBD1. CDR3 length: 15 amino acids. The germline V gene encodes CDR1 LNHDA and CDR2 SQIVND (reference sequence). V shed 1 base, J shed 0 bases, and the junction held 3 bases outside the gene matches. The CDR3 protein is CASSIGGQNSYEQYF. CDR3 DNA sequence: TGTGCCAGTAGTATAGGGGGACAGAACTCCTACGAGCAGTACTTC.

The sample holds one count of this clone. The chain has TRBV5-1 and TRBJ1-2, with a tentative D call TRBD1 (5 bases). Germline lookup yields CDR1 SGHRS and CDR2 YFSETQ. The CDR3 is 14 residues long. Trimming took off 0 bases at V and 4 bases at J, with 10 bases between the two ends. CDR3 DNA: TGCGCCAGCAGCTTGGTAGGGGAACGCTATGGCTACACCTTC. This sequence encodes CASSLVGERYGYTF.

V and J are TRBV7-3 and TRBJ2-1; 7 positions match TRBD2. The CDR3 runs 16 residues. In germline, CDR1 is SGHTA, CDR2 FQGTGA. With 1 base clipped from V and 4 bases from J, the junction kept 7 bases outside the gene matches. CDR3 region: CASSLNPSGYYNEQFF. The CDR3 DNA reads as TGTGCCAGCAGCTTAAACCCTAGCGGTTATTACAATGAGCAGTTCTTC.

Only one count was recorded for this clone. This chain connects TRBV28 to TRBJ1-2; TRBD1 matches at 12 bases. Trimming removed 8 bases from V and 4 bases from J; junction bases left unmatched: 14. The germline V gene has CDR1 MDHEN and CDR2 SYDVKM. The CDR3 runs 17 residues. CDR3 in DNA: TGTGCCAGCTATGAAGGGGGACAGGGGGCCGGTGGCTATGGCTACACCTTC. This sequence encodes CASYEGGQGAGGYGYTF.

The chain employs TRBV15 and TRBJ2-5; 11 positions match TRBD2. The DNA end is a closer match to TRBJ2-7, so the J assignment may be wrong. CDR1 is LNHNV, CDR2 YYDKDF, per germline (reference sequence). The CDR3 is 15 residues long. CDR3 protein: CATSGGLADTYEQYF. The CDR3, as DNA: TGTGCCACCAGTGGGGGACTAGCGGATACCTACGAGCAGTACTTC.

The chain joins TRBV19 to TRBJ2-1, with 12 nucleotides matching TRBD1. Germline values: CDR1 LNHDA, CDR2 SQIVND (reference sequence). Trimming removed 5 bases from V and 8 bases from J; junction bases left unmatched: 7. This CDR3 comprises 15 residues. The DNA of the CDR3 is TGTGCCAGTAGTCCCCGGGACAGGGGGCTCTATGAGCAGTTCTTC. Protein: CASSPRDRGLYEQFF.

The rearrangement links TRBV7-9 to TRBJ2-2; the D gene is possibly TRBD1 (6 bases). Germline V CDR1 and CDR2: SEHNR, FQNEAQ (reference sequence). The CDR3 totals 12 residues. The V and J ends lost 5 bases and 11 bases respectively, with 12 bases between them. This chain's CDR3 is CASSRPGTELFF. In DNA, the CDR3 is TGTGCCAGCAGCCGCCCCGGGACAGAGCTGTTTTTT.